Listed here are 15 T cell receptor beta chains from one sample, sequenced in a study of blood T cell repertoires in COVID-19. The repertoire was sequenced with immunoSEQ multiplex PCR; TCRdb's copy has only in-frame clones and lacks some. The top ten clones hold approximately 0.57% of a sample with about 68,000 clones, roughly 87% of them seen once. The specimen sequenced was peripheral blood. The receptors were sampled from a man aged 45-60 years with COVID-19, enrolled during active disease.

The CDR3 DNA is TGTGCCAGCAGCCCCCGTAACGCGCGGGAGAACACCGGGGAGCTGTTTTTT. It yields the protein CASSPRNARENTGELFF. The rearrangement uses TRBV7-7 and TRBJ2-2; tentative D call: TRBD2 (6 bases). Trimming stripped 5 bases from V and 1 base from J, with 17 bases between. There are 17 residues in the CDR3. CDR1 SSHAT and CDR2 FNYEAQ come from the germline V gene (reference sequence).

The chain combines TRBV5-1 with TRBJ1-2; D is perhaps TRBD1 (6 bases). CDR1 is SGHRS and CDR2 is YFSETQ in the germline V gene. There are 15 residues in the CDR3. Trimming removed 0 bases at V and 8 bases at J, with 17 bases between. In nucleotides, the CDR3 is TGCGCCAGCAGCTTGGAGGGGGGGCGCGGAGGAGGCTACACCTTC. Translation: CASSLEGGRGGGYTF.

On this clone: An end of the junction does not agree with germline; a read error may underlie this. CDR3 in DNA: TGTGCTAGCAGGAAGGCAAGGGGCACTGAAGCTTTCTTT. The encoded protein is CASRKARGTEAFF. V and J are TRBV3-1 (or the pseudogene TRBV3-2) and TRBJ1-1; possible D gene TRBD1, 5 bases. This CDR3 comprises 13 residues. CDR1 is LGHDT, CDR2 YNNKEL, per germline (reference sequence).

CDR3 sequence (DNA): TGCGCCAGCAGCCAAGTGGAGGCCTCCGGGGACTATGGCTACACCTTC. Translated, it gives CASSQVEASGDYGYTF. The chain links TRBV4-3 to TRBJ1-2; the D is unclear. The CDR3 is 16 amino acids. Trimming cost V 1 base and J 3 bases, with 15 bases left between them. Germline V CDR1 and CDR2: LGHNA, YSLEER.

The chain has TRBV4-1 and TRBJ2-3; 14 bases line up with TRBD2. V trimming: 1 base; J trimming: 5 bases; junction bases outside the gene matches: 2. This CDR3 has 16 amino acids. Germline V gene data show CDR1 as MGHRA and CDR2 as YSYEKL. In DNA form, the CDR3 reads TGCGCCAGCAGCCAAGCCGGACTAGCGGGAGGAGATACGCAGTATTTT. This codes for CASSQAGLAGGDTQYF.

This sequence joins TRBV7-6 and TRBJ2-1; TRBD1 matches at 8 bases. Germline CDR1 and CDR2: SGHVS and FNYEAQ. Losses at the gene ends were 5 bases for V and 7 bases for J; bases not matched to a gene: 10. This CDR3 comprises 15 residues. The CDR3 bases are TGTGCCAGCAGCCTCTGGCAGGGGGCGCAGAATGAGCAGTTCTTC. The encoded protein is CASSLWQGAQNEQFF. Full variable domain (outside the CDR3, taken from reference TRBV7-6 and TRBJ2-1): GAGVSQSPRYKVTKRGQDVALRCDPISGHVSLYWYRQALGQGPEFLTYFNYEAQQDKSGLPNDRFSAERPEGSISTLTIQRTEQRDSAMYRCASSLWQGAQNEQFFGPGTRLTVL.

The V and J genes are TRBV7-9 and TRBJ1-1, with TRBD1 matching over 7 bases. The CDR3 has 13 residues. Losses at the gene ends were 1 base for V and 8 bases for J; bases not matched to a gene: 4. Germline loops: CDR1 SEHNR, CDR2 FQNEAQ (reference sequence). CDR3 coding DNA: TGTGCCAGCAGCTTAGTGGGACAGCGAGAAGCTTTCTTT. Protein: CASSLVGQREAFF. Together with reference TRBV7-9 and TRBJ1-1, the CDR3 gives the full variable domain: DTGVSQNPRHKITKRGQNVTFRCDPISEHNRLYWYRQTLGQGPEFLTYFQNEAQLEKSRLLSDRFSAERPKGSFSTLEIQRTEQGDSAMYLCASSLVGQREAFFGQGTRLTVV.

The chain is built from TRBV30 and TRBJ2-1; maybe TRBD2 (5 bases). This CDR3 comprises 13 residues. CDR1 GTSNPN and CDR2 SVGIG come from the germline V gene (reference sequence). V was cut by 0 bases and J by 7 bases, with 10 bases left in between. The CDR3 here is CAWSVLGVNEQFF. The CDR3 DNA reads as TGTGCCTGGAGTGTACTAGGAGTTAATGAGCAGTTCTTC.

The chain couples TRBV28 to TRBJ2-3, with TRBD2 matching over 13 bases. Germline CDR1 MDHEN, CDR2 SYDVKM. The CDR3 extends over 17 amino acids. The V and J ends lost 4 bases and 5 bases, in that order; junction bases with no gene match: 9. The CDR3: CASSSSGLAGVGDTQYF. The CDR3 DNA is TGTGCCAGCAGTTCTTCCGGACTAGCGGGAGTCGGAGATACGCAGTATTTT.

This clone was recorded only once. The CDR3 spells CASSLGTSGSSSYNEQFF. In DNA form, the CDR3 reads TGTGCCAGCAGCCTCGGGACTAGCGGGAGTTCGTCCTACAATGAGCAGTTCTTC. The V call is TRBV4-2, the J call TRBJ2-1; 14 bases agree with TRBD2. J was trimmed by 1 base and V by 4 bases; bases with no gene match: 6. Germline CDR1 LGHNA, CDR2 YNFKEQ. The CDR3 is 18 amino acids.

J is TRBJ1-1 and V is TRBV12-5; D is unclear. Trimming cost V 2 bases and J 0 bases, with 13 bases left between them. CDR3 length: 16 residues. Germline V lookup: CDR1 LGHNT, CDR2 FRNRAP. The CDR3 spells CASGLLGSPMNTEAFF. The CDR3 DNA sequence: TGTGCTAGTGGTTTGCTGGGCAGCCCGATGAACACTGAAGCTTTCTTT.

This rearrangement joins TRBV19 to TRBJ1-2; D possibly corresponds to TRBD1 (6 bases). The V gene's germline CDR1 is LNHDA and CDR2 SQIVND (reference sequence). V shed 9 bases and J shed 8 bases, with 22 bases lying between them. The CDR3 spans 14 residues. The CDR3 DNA reads TGTGCCAGCTCGGACAGAGGGTCACTCTACGGCTACACCTTC. Amino acids: CASSDRGSLYGYTF.

This clone was detected only once. J is TRBJ2-4 and V is TRBV29-1, with 13 positions matching TRBD2. V was pared by 1 base and J by 7 bases, with 1 base of the junction left unmatched. The CDR3 is 14 residues long. The germline V gene has CDR1 SQVTM and CDR2 ANQGSEA. The CDR3 coding sequence is TGCAGCGTTGAAGGGACTAGCGGGAGTAACATTCAGTACTTC. It encodes CSVEGTSGSNIQYF. The variable domain in full, with the rest retrieved from reference TRBV29-1 and TRBJ2-4, is SAVISQKPSRDICQRGTSLTIQCQVDSQVTMMFWYRQQPGQSLTLIATANQGSEATYESGFVIDKFPISRPNLTFSTLTVSNMSPEDSSIYLCSVEGTSGSNIQYFGAGTRLSVL.

V is TRBV6-5 and J is TRBJ1-3; 8 bases match TRBD1. The CDR3 length is 15 residues. V lost 10 bases, J lost 1 base, and 9 bases stayed unmatched. Germline CDR1 and CDR2: MNHEY and SVGAGI. CDR3 in DNA: TGTGCCACCGAAATGGACAGGGCATCTGGAAACACCATATATTTT. It translates to CATEMDRASGNTIYF.

This clone was observed a handful of times. The chain combines TRBV11-3 with TRBJ2-3; 14 nucleotides align to TRBD2. The trim removed 5 bases at V and 6 bases at J, leaving 7 bases unmatched. The CDR3 consists of 16 residues. From germline, CDR1 is SGHNT and CDR2 YENEEA. In DNA form, the CDR3 reads TGTGCCAGCAGCCTAGGACTAGCGGGAGGACGGGATACGCAGTATTTT. As protein: CASSLGLAGGRDTQYF.